The 14 T cell receptor beta chains below were found in one sample sequenced in a study of T-cell reconstitution after alpha-beta-depleted transplantation in children. Unique molecular identifiers were used to barcode this TCRbeta library. TCRdb called the PCR reads again in MiXCR, with one record for every CDR3 protein. Of 700,000 to 850,000 distinct CDR3 sequences in the sample, 16% were seen once. The specimen was PBMCs, mostly from graft donor cells, collected 360 days after TCRalphabeta/CD19-depleted stem cell transplant. The source is a male patient under 18 who had a stem cell transplant for acute lymphoblastic leukemia, so the T cells may come from the graft donor.

The V and J genes are TRBV7-6 and TRBJ2-3; 7 nucleotides agree with TRBD2. V was pared by 4 bases and J by 0 bases, with 4 bases of the junction left unmatched. Germline-derived CDR1 and CDR2 are SGHVS and FNYEAQ. The CDR3 is 15 amino acids. The DNA of the CDR3 is TGTGCCAGCAGCTGGGAGGGAGATAGCACAGATACGCAGTATTTT. Amino acid sequence: CASSWEGDSTDTQYF.

This clonotype was seen more than once but under ten times. The chain links TRBV12-3 or TRBV12-4 to TRBJ2-5, with a weak D call TRBD1 (5 bases). V was pared by 3 bases and J by 10 bases, with 21 bases between. The CDR3 is 15 amino acids. The CDR3 loop is CASSLSGASYFDQYF. The CDR3 DNA follows: TGTGCCAGCAGTTTGTCTGGGGCCTCTTACTTTGACCAGTACTTC.

This clonotype showed up just a few times. The rearrangement uses TRBV10-3 and TRBJ2-3; D gene uncertain. Germline V gene data show CDR1 as ENHRY and CDR2 as SYGVKD. V was clipped by 4 bases and J by 4 bases, with 6 bases between them. CDR3 length: 12 residues. CDR3 DNA sequence: TGTGCCATCAGTGTAGTTGCAGATACGCAGTATTTT. Its protein is CAISVVADTQYF.

CDR3 in amino acids: CAISEGGAVSYNEQFF. CDR3 sequence (DNA): TGTGCCATCAGTGAGGGTGGAGCTGTATCCTACAATGAGCAGTTCTTC. This chain uses TRBV10-3 with TRBJ2-1; D not resolved. CDR1 is ENHRY and CDR2 is SYGVKD in the germline V gene. CDR3 length: 16 residues. Deletions cut 2 bases from V and 1 base from J, with 12 bases between.

This clonotype was observed at least ten times. The V and J genes are TRBV2 and TRBJ2-7; D may be TRBD2 (5 bases). The length of the CDR3 is 14 residues. The germline V gene has CDR1 SNHLY and CDR2 FYNNEI. Trimming removed 8 bases from V and 2 bases from J, with 16 bases in between. CDR3 coding DNA: TGTGCCAGCGGCAGGAGGATTGAAGCCTACGAGCAGTACTTC. It encodes CASGRRIEAYEQYF.

This clonotype was recorded a few times. The genes are TRBV25-1 and TRBJ1-1; tentative D call: TRBD1 (5 bases). Germline loops: CDR1 MGHDK, CDR2 SYGVNS. Trimming removed 2 bases from V and 0 bases from J, with 10 bases in between. This CDR3 is 15 amino acids long. This chain's CDR3 is CASSEDSGMNTEAFF. The CDR3 DNA sequence: TGTGCCAGCAGTGAAGATTCAGGGATGAACACTGAAGCTTTCTTT.

This clonotype was found a few times. The genes are TRBV20-1 and TRBJ1-2; 8 bases agree with TRBD1. This CDR3 comprises 15 residues. Germline V lookup: CDR1 DFQATT, CDR2 SNEGSKA (reference sequence). Trimming cost V 0 bases and J 3 bases; bases outside gene matches: 6. The CDR3: CSARDRHRGDYGYTF. The CDR3 region has the DNA TGCAGTGCTAGAGATCGGCACAGGGGGGACTATGGCTACACCTTC.

This chain connects TRBV7-8 to TRBJ2-7, with 7 positions matching TRBD1. Germline V gives CDR1 SGHVS, CDR2 FQNEAQ. Trimming at V came to 4 bases and at J to 4 bases, leaving 10 bases not matched to a gene. CDR3 length: 15 amino acids. The CDR3 reads CASSYPGTEVYEQYF. In DNA form, the CDR3 reads TGTGCCAGCAGCTACCCCGGGACAGAAGTATACGAGCAGTACTTC.

This chain joins TRBV20-1 and TRBJ2-2; D remains ambiguous. The germline V gene has CDR1 DFQATT and CDR2 SNEGSKA (reference sequence). The CDR3 length is 13 residues. V was pared by 4 bases and J by 8 bases, with 14 bases between. CDR3 residues: CSATPRVSGELFF. The CDR3 DNA sequence: TGCAGTGCTACGCCTCGCGTCTCAGGGGAGCTGTTTTTT.

The V and J genes are TRBV14 and TRBJ2-3; perhaps D is TRBD1 or TRBD2 (5 bases each). The germline gives CDR1 SGHDN, CDR2 FVKESK. The CDR3 runs to 16 residues. V gave up 3 bases and J gave up 4 bases, with 17 bases separating them. CDR3: CASSHTRDRGPDTQYF. The CDR3 DNA is TGTGCCAGCAGCCATACCCGGGACCGGGGACCAGATACGCAGTATTTT.

This clonotype showed up just a few times. The gene calls are TRBV11-2 and TRBJ2-7; no reliable D call. The ends were cut back, 4 bases at V and 3 bases at J, with 13 bases in the middle. Germline lookup yields CDR1 SGHAT and CDR2 FQNNGV. The CDR3 contains 14 residues. Here the CDR3 DNA reads TGTGCCAGCAGCTCGTACGGGTGGGTCTACGAGCAGTACTTC. This codes for CASSSYGWVYEQYF.

For this clonotype: One junction end does not reproduce the germline sequence, and a read error may be involved. This chain links TRBV24-1 with TRBJ2-3; 7 nucleotides line up with TRBD2. The germline V gene has CDR1 KGHDR and CDR2 SFDVKD. The CDR3 is made up of 14 amino acids. The CDR3 loop is CASSDWEGPDTQYF. CDR3 sequence (DNA): TGTGCCAGCAGTGATTGGGAGGGCCCCGATACGCAGTATTTT.

This clonotype was found many times. The chain carries TRBV7-9 and TRBJ1-2, with a tentative D call TRBD1 (5 bases). Germline loops: CDR1 SEHNR, CDR2 FQNEAQ (reference sequence). Trimming removed 5 bases at V and 5 bases at J, with 15 bases between. The CDR3 is 14 residues long. Here the CDR3 DNA reads TGTGCCAGCAGCCAGGGAGTTTCGGGGTATGGCTACACCTTC. Translating it yields CASSQGVSGYGYTF.

Only a few counts were recorded for this clonotype. The rearrangement joins TRBV7-9 to TRBJ2-1, with a tentative D call TRBD2 (5 bases). CDR1 is SEHNR, CDR2 FQNEAQ, per germline (reference sequence). Between the trimmed V and J ends, which lost 5 bases and 7 bases, there was a span of 15 bases. The CDR3 loop spans 14 amino acids. Here the CDR3 reads CASSILEGGNEQFF. The CDR3, as DNA: TGTGCCAGCAGCATCCTAGAGGGTGGGAATGAGCAGTTCTTC.